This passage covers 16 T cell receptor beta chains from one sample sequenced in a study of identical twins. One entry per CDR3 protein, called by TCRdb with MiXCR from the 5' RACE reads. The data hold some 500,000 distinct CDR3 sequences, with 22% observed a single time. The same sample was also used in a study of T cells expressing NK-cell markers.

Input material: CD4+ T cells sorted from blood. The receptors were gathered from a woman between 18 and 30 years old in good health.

The CDR3 reads CASSLVAGTSGNTIYF. CDR3 in DNA: TGTGCCAGCAGCTTAGTCGCAGGGACCTCTGGAAACACCATATATTTT. The chain recombines TRBV7-2 with TRBJ1-3, with D possibly matching TRBD1 (5 bases). There are 16 residues in the CDR3. V was pared by 1 base and J by 0 bases, with 10 bases between. Per germline, CDR1 SGHTA and CDR2 FQGNSA.

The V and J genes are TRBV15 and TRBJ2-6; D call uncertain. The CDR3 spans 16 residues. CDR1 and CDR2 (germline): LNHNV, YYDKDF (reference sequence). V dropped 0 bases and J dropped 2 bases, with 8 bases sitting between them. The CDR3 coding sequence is TGTGCCACCAGCAGAGACGGAAGGGCTGGGGCCAACGTCCTGACTTTC. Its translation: CATSRDGRAGANVLTF.

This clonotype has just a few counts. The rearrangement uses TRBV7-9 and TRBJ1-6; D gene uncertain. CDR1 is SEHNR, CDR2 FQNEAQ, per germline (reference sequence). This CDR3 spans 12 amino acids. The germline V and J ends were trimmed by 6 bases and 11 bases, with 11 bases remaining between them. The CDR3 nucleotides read TGTGCCAGCAGTCTTCAGGATCCACCCCTCCACTTT. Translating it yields CASSLQDPPLHF.

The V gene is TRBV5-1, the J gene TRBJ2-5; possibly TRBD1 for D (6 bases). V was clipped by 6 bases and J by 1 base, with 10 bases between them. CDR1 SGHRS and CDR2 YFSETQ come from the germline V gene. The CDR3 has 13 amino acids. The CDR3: CASKGDTQETQYF. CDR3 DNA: TGCGCCAGCAAAGGGGACACCCAAGAGACCCAGTACTTC. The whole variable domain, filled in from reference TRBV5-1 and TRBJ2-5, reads KAGVTQTPRYLIKTRGQQVTLSCSPISGHRSVSWYQQTPGQGLQFLFEYFSETQRNKGNFPGRFSGRQFSNSRSEMNVSTLELGDSALYLCASKGDTQETQYFGPGTRLLVL.

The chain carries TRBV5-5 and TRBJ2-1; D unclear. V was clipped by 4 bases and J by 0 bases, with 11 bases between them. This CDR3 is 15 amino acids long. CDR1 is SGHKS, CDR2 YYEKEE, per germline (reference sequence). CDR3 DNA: TGTGCCAGCAGCCTCCACACCCTCTCCTACAATGAGCAGTTCTTC. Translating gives CASSLHTLSYNEQFF.

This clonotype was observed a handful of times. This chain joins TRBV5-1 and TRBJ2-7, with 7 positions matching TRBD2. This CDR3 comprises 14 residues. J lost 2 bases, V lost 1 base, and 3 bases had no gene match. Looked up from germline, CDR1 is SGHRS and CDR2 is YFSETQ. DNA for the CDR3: TGCGCCAGCAGCTTGTCTAGCGGACCCTACGAGCAGTACTTC. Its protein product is CASSLSSGPYEQYF.

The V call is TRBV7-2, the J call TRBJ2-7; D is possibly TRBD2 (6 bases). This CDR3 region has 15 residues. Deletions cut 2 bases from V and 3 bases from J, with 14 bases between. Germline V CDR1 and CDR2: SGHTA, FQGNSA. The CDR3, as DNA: TGTGCCAGCAGCTTACTGGGACGGGAGAACTACGAGCAGTACTTC. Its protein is CASSLLGRENYEQYF.

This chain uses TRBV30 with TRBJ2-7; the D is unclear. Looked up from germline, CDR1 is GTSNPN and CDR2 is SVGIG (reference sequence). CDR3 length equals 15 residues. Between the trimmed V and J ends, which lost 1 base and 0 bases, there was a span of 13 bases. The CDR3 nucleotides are TGTGCCTGGAGTGGAAGCGTTTCCAGCTCCTACGAGCAGTACTTC. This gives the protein CAWSGSVSSSYEQYF.

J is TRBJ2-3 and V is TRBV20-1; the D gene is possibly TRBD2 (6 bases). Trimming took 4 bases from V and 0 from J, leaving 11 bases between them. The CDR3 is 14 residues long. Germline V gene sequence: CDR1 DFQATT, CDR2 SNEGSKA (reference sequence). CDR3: CSAKTRSSTDTQYF. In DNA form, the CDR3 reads TGCAGTGCTAAGACTAGATCTAGCACAGATACGCAGTATTTT.

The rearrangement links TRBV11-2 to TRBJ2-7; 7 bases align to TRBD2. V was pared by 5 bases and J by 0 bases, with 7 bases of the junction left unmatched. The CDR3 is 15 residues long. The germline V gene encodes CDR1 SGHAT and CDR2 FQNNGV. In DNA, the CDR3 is TGTGCCAGCAGCCCACTAGCGTTAAGCTCCTACGAGCAGTACTTC. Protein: CASSPLALSSYEQYF.

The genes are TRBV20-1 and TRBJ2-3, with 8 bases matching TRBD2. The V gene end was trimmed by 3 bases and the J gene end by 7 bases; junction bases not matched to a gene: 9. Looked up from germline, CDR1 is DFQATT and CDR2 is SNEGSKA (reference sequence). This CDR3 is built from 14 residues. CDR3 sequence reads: CSASRAGAGNTQYF. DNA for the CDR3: TGCAGTGCTAGTCGAGCGGGAGCCGGTAATACGCAGTATTTT.

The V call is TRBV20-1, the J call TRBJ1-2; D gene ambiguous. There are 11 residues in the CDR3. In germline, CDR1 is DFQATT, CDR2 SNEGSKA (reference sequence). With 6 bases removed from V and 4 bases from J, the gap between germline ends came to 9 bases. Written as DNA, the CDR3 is TGCAGTGCCATTGACACCTATGGCTACACCTTC. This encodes CSAIDTYGYTF.

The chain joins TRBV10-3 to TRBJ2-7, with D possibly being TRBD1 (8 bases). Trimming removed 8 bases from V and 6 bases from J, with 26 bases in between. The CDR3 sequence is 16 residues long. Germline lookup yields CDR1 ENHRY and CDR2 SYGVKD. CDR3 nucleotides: TGTGCCATCTCCCCGACGGGGGGACAGGCCTCGGGCGAGCAGTACTTC. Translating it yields CAISPTGGQASGEQYF.

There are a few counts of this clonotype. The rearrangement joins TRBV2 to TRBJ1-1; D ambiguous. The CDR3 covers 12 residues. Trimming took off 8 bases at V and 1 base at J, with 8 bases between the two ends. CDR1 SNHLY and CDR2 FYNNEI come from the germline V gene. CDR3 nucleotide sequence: TGTGCCAGCTGCTGGGAGAACACTGAAGCTTTCTTT. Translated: CASCWENTEAFF. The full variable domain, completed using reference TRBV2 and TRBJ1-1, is EPEVTQTPSHQVTQMGQEVILRCVPISNHLYFYWYRQILGQKVEFLVSFYNNEISEKSEIFDDQFSVERPDGSNFTLKIRSTKLEDSAMYFCASCWENTEAFFGQGTRLTVV.

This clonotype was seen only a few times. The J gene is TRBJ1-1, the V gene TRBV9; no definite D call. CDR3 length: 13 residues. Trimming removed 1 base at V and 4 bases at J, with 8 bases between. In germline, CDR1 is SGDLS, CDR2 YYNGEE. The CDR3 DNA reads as TGTGCCAGCAGCGTAAACGAAATCACTGAAGCTTTCTTT. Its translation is CASSVNEITEAFF. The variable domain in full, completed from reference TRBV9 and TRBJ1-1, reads DSGVTQTPKHLITATGQRVTLRCSPRSGDLSVYWYQQSLDQGLQFLIQYYNGEERAKGNILERFSAQQFPDLHSELNLSSLELGDSALYFCASSVNEITEAFFGQGTRLTVV.

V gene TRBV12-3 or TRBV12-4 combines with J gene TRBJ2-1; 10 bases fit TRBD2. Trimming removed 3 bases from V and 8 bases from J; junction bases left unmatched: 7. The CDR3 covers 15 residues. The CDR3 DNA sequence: TGTGCCAGCAGTTTGGAGCGGGGGGGCCTTGATGAGCAGTTCTTC. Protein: CASSLERGGLDEQFF.